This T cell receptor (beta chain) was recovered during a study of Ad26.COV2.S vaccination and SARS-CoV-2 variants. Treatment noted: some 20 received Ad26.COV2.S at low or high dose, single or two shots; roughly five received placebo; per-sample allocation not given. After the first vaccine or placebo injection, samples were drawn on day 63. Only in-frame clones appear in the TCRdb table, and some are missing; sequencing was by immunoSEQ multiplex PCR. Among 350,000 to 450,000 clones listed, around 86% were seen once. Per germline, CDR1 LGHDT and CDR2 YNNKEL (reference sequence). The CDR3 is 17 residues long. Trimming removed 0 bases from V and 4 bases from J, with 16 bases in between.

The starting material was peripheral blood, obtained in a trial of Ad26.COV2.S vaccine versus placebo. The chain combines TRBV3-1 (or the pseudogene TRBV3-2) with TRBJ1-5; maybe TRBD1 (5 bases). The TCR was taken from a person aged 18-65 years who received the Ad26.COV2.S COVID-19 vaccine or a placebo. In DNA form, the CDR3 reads TGTGCCAGCAGCCAAGATGGGGGTAGGGAACTTAATCAGCCCCAGCATTTT. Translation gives CASSQDGGRELNQPQHF.